This TCR beta chain stems from a study of T-cell reconstitution after alpha-beta-depleted transplantation in children. Study outcomes and limitations: T cells produced anew were the main source of T-cell counts and diversity one year after transplant.

Germline loops: CDR1 SGHTA, CDR2 FQGNSA. Trimming removed 3 bases at V and 5 bases at J, with 8 bases between. The CDR3 covers 13 residues. This clonotype was detected a few times. The antigen remains unidentified. Preparation of the TCRbeta library used unique molecular identifiers. One entry per CDR3 protein results from TCRdb running MiXCR on the PCR reads. The data contain around 420,000 distinct CDR3 sequences, around 15% of them singletons. The rearrangement links TRBV7-2 to TRBJ2-4; D gene unclear. This receptor was taken from a boy under two years old who had a stem cell transplant for Wiskott-Aldrich syndrome, so the T cells may come from the graft donor. The specimen comprised PBMCs, mostly from graft donor cells, sampled 360 days after TCRalphabeta/CD19-depleted stem cell transplant. CDR3 in amino acids: CASSFRRENIQYF. The CDR3 DNA sequence: TGTGCCAGCAGCTTTAGAAGAGAAAACATTCAGTACTTC.